These T cell receptor beta chains were read from a single sample in a study of blood T cells in healthy people across ages. TCRdb reprocessed the 5' RACE reads with MiXCR, giving one entry per CDR3 protein. The sample records roughly 680,000 distinct CDR3 sequences, around 52% being singletons. Sequencing was performed on blood. The receptor set was obtained from an elderly woman in good health. Both conserved end residues are part of each CDR3. A D gene is named only where the DNA matches it firmly. Not all rows give a size; the values are once, few, many and, for expanded clones, a class.

D,J,V,size,CDR3,DNA
-,TRBJ2-2,TRBV20-1,-,CSARDLVRGNTGELFF,TGCAGTGCTAGAGATCTTGTACGGGGAAACACCGGGGAGCTGTTTTTT
-,TRBJ1-5,TRBV4-2,few,CASSQDQSRDQPQHF,TGTGCCAGCAGCCAAGATCAGAGCAGAGATCAGCCCCAGCATTTT
-,TRBJ2-7,TRBV9,many,CASSVGVASHEQYF,TGTGCCAGCAGCGTAGGGGTAGCTTCTCACGAGCAGTACTTC
-,TRBJ2-1,TRBV7-6,-,CASSPTVGLQNNEQFF,TGTGCCAGCAGCCCGACGGTTGGACTACAAAACAATGAGCAGTTCTTC
-,TRBJ1-6,TRBV12-3/TRBV12-4,-,CASVKNGESPLHF,TGTGCCAGCGTCAAGAACGGGGAGAGCCCCCTCCACTTT
-,TRBJ2-2,TRBV5-1,many,CASSNRDTSNTGELFF,TGCGCCAGCAGCAACCGGGACACCTCGAACACCGGGGAGCTGTTTTTT
TRBD2,TRBJ2-3,TRBV5-1,few,CASSFLTGGTDTQYF,TGCGCCAGCAGCTTCTTGACGGGAGGGACCGATACGCAGTATTTT
TRBD1,TRBJ2-7,TRBV9,-,CASSAGTGSREQYF,TGTGCCAGCAGCGCCGGGACAGGGTCCCGCGAGCAGTACTTC
-,TRBJ2-1,TRBV10-3,many,CAISAVGGPSYNEQFF,TGTGCCATCAGTGCTGTCGGGGGACCTTCCTACAATGAGCAGTTCTTC
TRBD1,TRBJ2-1,TRBV4-2,medium-sized,CASSRGTGTIDEQFF,TGTGCCAGCAGTCGCGGGACAGGGACGATCGATGAGCAGTTCTTC
-,TRBJ2-7,TRBV4-2,many,CASSQDLGGIQYEQYF,TGTGCCAGCAGCCAAGATTTAGGTGGGATTCAGTACGAGCAGTACTTC
TRBD1,TRBJ1-1,TRBV7-9,-,CASRRTGGVMNTEAFF,TGTGCCAGCAGACGAACAGGGGGAGTAATGAACACTGAAGCTTTCTTT
-,TRBJ2-3,TRBV7-9,-,CASSLMGVRDTQYF,TGTGCCAGCAGCCTCATGGGGGTGAGGGATACGCAGTATTTT
-,TRBJ1-5,TRBV29-1,-,CSVGARNQPQHF,TGCAGCGTTGGGGCTCGCAATCAGCCCCAGCATTTT
-,TRBJ2-1,TRBV5-1,once,CASSLRGYQETQFF,TGCGCCAGCAGCTTAAGGGGGTACCAAGAGACCCAGTTCTTC
-,TRBJ2-1,TRBV20-1,once,CSAQGNGQFF,TGCAGTGCTCAAGGTAACGGGCAGTTCTTC
TRBD1,TRBJ2-7,TRBV7-8,-,CASSSDRARKSSYEQYF,TGTGCCAGCAGCTCAGACAGGGCCCGTAAGAGCTCCTACGAGCAGTACTTC
TRBD2,TRBJ2-1,TRBV20-1,-,CSARDPLAASGNQYNEQFF,TGCAGTGCTAGAGATCCTCTTGCGGCTAGCGGGAACCAGTACAATGAGCAGTTCTTC
-,TRBJ2-7,TRBV5-1,-,CASSPVKGGSYNEQYF,TGCGCCAGCAGCCCGGTGAAGGGGGGATCCTACAATGAGCAGTACTTC
-,TRBJ2-3,TRBV28,many,CASSFGQGPTDTQYF,TGTGCCAGCAGTTTCGGGCAGGGTCCAACAGATACGCAGTATTTT
TRBD1,TRBJ2-3,TRBV5-1,few,CASSWGQTTDTQYF,TGCGCCAGCAGCTGGGGACAGACCACAGATACGCAGTATTTT
-,TRBJ2-7,TRBV20-1,-,CSAREGVGAYEQYF,TGCAGTGCTAGAGAGGGGGTAGGGGCCTACGAGCAGTACTTC
-,TRBJ1-1,TRBV20-1,many,CSARAGGGGAFF,TGCAGTGCTAGAGCGGGTGGAGGCGGAGCTTTCTTT
-,TRBJ2-3,TRBV7-9,once,CASSPLGLFNTDTQYF,TGTGCCAGCAGCCCACTGGGACTGTTCAACACAGATACGCAGTATTTT
-,TRBJ2-7,TRBV29-1,-,CSVARGGTEQYF,TGCAGCGTTGCTCGAGGGGGGACTGAGCAGTACTTC
TRBD1,TRBJ2-1,TRBV29-1,many,CSGRDRDYNEQFF,TGCAGCGGCCGGGACAGGGACTACAATGAGCAGTTCTTC
-,TRBJ1-2,TRBV20-1,-,CSRQKHDYGYTF,TGCAGCAGACAGAAACATGACTATGGCTACACCTTC
TRBD2,TRBJ2-3,TRBV5-1,few,CASSFNDGGSSDTQYF,TGCGCCAGCAGCTTTAACGACGGGGGGTCCTCTGATACGCAGTATTTT
TRBD1,TRBJ1-4,TRBV28,once,CASSLPTGTGIEKLFF,TGTGCCAGCAGTCTGCCAACCGGGACAGGAATTGAAAAACTGTTTTTT
TRBD1,TRBJ2-7,TRBV4-2,once,CASSLQGSSSYEQYF,TGTGCCAGCAGCCTACAGGGGTCAAGCTCCTACGAGCAGTACTTC
-,TRBJ1-4,TRBV6-2/TRBV6-3,-,CASSYPREGGEKLFF,TGTGCCAGCAGTTACCCGCGAGAAGGGGGAGAAAAACTGTTTTTT
TRBD1,TRBJ1-5,TRBV20-1,-,CSARRYDRVGAQPQHF,TGCAGTGCTAGACGCTACGACAGGGTTGGGGCTCAGCCCCAGCATTTT
TRBD1,TRBJ2-2,TRBV10-3,few,CAISSTGTGSLGELFF,TGTGCCATCAGCTCCACCGGGACAGGCTCCCTTGGGGAGCTGTTTTTT
-,TRBJ2-3,TRBV5-1,many,CASSPQAGKDDTQYF,TGCGCCAGCAGCCCCCAGGCGGGGAAGGATGATACGCAGTATTTT
TRBD2,TRBJ2-1,TRBV28,-,CASSSRGLAGVRSRYNEQFF,TGTGCCAGCAGTTCCCGGGGACTAGCGGGAGTAAGATCGCGGTACAATGAGCAGTTCTTC
TRBD2,TRBJ2-2,TRBV7-9,many,CASSSASGSPGELFF,TGTGCCAGCAGCTCGGCTAGCGGGAGTCCCGGGGAGCTGTTTTTT
-,TRBJ2-5,TRBV9,-,CASSVNTQEAQYF,TGTGCCAGCAGCGTAAACACACAAGAGGCCCAGTACTTC
-,TRBJ2-1,TRBV29-1,many,CSVGQIYNEQFF,TGCAGCGTTGGCCAGATTTACAATGAGCAGTTCTTC
-,TRBJ2-7,TRBV5-1,-,CASSLKGDTHYEQYF,TGCGCCAGCAGCTTGAAGGGCGACACACACTACGAGCAGTACTTC
-,TRBJ1-5,TRBV5-1,many,CASSWETGNQPQHF,TGCGCCAGCAGCTGGGAGACGGGCAATCAGCCCCAGCATTTT
TRBD2,TRBJ2-3,TRBV5-1,-,CASSLGTSGGITTDTQYF,TGCGCCAGCAGCCTTGGGACTAGCGGGGGGATTACCACAGATACGCAGTATTTT
-,TRBJ2-3,TRBV19,-,CASSIDPGQGTDTQYF,TGTGCCAGTAGTATAGATCCTGGGCAGGGTACAGATACGCAGTATTTT
-,TRBJ1-1,TRBV3-1,many,CASSQALPGRHTEAFF,TGTGCCAGCAGCCAAGCTCTCCCGGGGAGGCACACTGAAGCTTTCTTT
-,TRBJ2-5,TRBV20-1,many,CSARNAHETQYF,TGCAGTGCTAGAAATGCCCATGAGACCCAGTACTTC
-,TRBJ2-7,TRBV27,once,CASSPRIISDEQYF,TGTGCCAGCAGTCCCCGAATTATTTCAGACGAGCAGTACTTC
-,TRBJ2-7,TRBV5-1,-,CASSLEGTSREQYF,TGCGCCAGCAGCTTGGAAGGCACTTCGCGGGAGCAGTACTTC
-,TRBJ2-3,TRBV29-1,-,CSVNQASTDTQYF,TGCAGCGTTAATCAGGCTAGCACAGATACGCAGTATTTT
TRBD1,TRBJ1-6,TRBV10-3,-,CAIPMAQGNNSPLHF,TGTGCCATCCCAATGGCACAGGGGAATAATTCACCCCTCCACTTT
-,TRBJ2-5,TRBV5-1,many,CASSLPTQETQYF,TGCGCCAGCAGCTTGCCAACTCAAGAGACCCAGTACTTC
-,TRBJ2-3,TRBV29-1,-,CSVEVGSGGTDTQYF,TGCAGCGTTGAAGTTGGCAGTGGGGGCACAGATACGCAGTATTTT
-,TRBJ2-3,TRBV6-2/TRBV6-3,-,CASSYRLDTQYF,TGTGCCAGCAGTTACCGGTTAGATACGCAGTATTTT
-,TRBJ2-3,TRBV6-5,-,CASSYRRSTGNTQYF,TGTGCCAGCAGTTACCGGCGGAGCACTGGAAATACGCAGTATTTT
TRBD2,TRBJ2-7,TRBV5-1,few,CASSLAGGSSYNEQYF,TGCGCCAGCAGCTTAGCGGGAGGTAGCTCCTACAATGAGCAGTACTTC
TRBD2,TRBJ2-2,TRBV28,-,CASTELAVGSGELFF,TGTGCCAGCACCGAACTAGCGGTGGGGAGCGGGGAGCTGTTTTTT
-,TRBJ2-7,TRBV2,few,CASSPPFLPEQYF,TGTGCCAGCAGTCCCCCGTTTCTGCCCGAGCAGTACTTC